Reported below is one T cell receptor beta chain. A single record per CDR3 protein comes from TCRdb applying MiXCR to the 5' RACE reads. The data show 60,000 to 85,000 distinct CDR3 sequences, about 14% seen once. The record originates from a study of early T cells in non-severe SARS-CoV-2 infection. The sample comprised whole blood. The receptor was derived from an adult who was a healthcare worker with PCR-confirmed SARS-CoV-2 infection or an uninfected control (not recorded which).

Here the CDR3 DNA reads TGTGCCAGCAGCCCGAGGACAGGGGCGCACAGCGAGCGCTCCTACAATGAGCAGTTCTTC. It translates to CASSPRTGAHSERSYNEQFF. The rearrangement joins TRBV9 to TRBJ2-1, with 9 bases that match TRBD1. CDR1 is SGDLS and CDR2 is YYNGEE in the germline V gene. V lost 4 bases to trimming and J lost 0 bases; unmatched junction nucleotides: 17. The CDR3 spans 20 residues.